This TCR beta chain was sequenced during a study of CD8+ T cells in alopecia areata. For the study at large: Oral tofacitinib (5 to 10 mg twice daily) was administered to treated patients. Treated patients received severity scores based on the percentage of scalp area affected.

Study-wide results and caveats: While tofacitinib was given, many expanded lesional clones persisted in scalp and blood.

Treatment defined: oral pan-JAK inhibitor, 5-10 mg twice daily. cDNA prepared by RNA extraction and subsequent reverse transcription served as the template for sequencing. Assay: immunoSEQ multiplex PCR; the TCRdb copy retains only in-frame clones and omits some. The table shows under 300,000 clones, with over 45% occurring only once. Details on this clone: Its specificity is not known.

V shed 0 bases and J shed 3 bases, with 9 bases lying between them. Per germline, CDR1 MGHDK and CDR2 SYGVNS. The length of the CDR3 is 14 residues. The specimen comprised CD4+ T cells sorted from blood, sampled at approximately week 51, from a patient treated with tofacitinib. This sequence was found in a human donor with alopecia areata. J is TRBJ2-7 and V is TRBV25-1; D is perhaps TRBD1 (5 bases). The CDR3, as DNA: TGTGCCAGCAGTGAATATAAGGGGTTCTACGAGCAGTACTTC. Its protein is CASSEYKGFYEQYF.